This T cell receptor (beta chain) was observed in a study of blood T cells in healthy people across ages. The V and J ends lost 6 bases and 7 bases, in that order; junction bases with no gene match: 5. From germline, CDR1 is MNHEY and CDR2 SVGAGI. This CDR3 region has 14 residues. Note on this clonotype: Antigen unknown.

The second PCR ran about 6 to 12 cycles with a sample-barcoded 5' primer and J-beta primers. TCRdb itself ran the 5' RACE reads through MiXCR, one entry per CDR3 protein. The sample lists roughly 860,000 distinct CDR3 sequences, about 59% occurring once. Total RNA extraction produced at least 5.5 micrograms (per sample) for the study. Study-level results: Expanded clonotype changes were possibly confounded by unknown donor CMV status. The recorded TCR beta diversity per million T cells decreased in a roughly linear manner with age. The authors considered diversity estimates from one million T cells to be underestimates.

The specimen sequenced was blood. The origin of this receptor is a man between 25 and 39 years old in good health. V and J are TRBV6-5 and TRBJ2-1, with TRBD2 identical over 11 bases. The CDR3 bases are TGTGCCAGCAGCGGGACTAGCGGCGGGAATGAGCAGTTCTTC. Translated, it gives CASSGTSGGNEQFF.